The 18 T cell receptor beta chains below come from one sample, sequenced in a study of T-cell memory formation after mild COVID-19. TCRdb ran MiXCR on the 5' RACE reads and lists one entry per CDR3 protein. Among fewer than 250,000 distinct CDR3 sequences listed, about a sixth were seen once. Sequencing was done on a sample of PBMCs or a T cell subset sorted from them (not recorded which). The receptors stem from an adult woman who had mild COVID-19 (a few samples of this study predate the infection). Cell type and time point are not known.

This clonotype was counted at least ten times. The CDR3 reads CSAREQGARTYEQYF. The CDR3 coding sequence is TGCAGTGCTAGAGAGCAGGGGGCCCGAACCTACGAGCAGTACTTC. The genes are TRBV20-1 and TRBJ2-7, with 8 bases matching TRBD1. The CDR3 has 15 amino acids. Germline V gene sequence: CDR1 DFQATT, CDR2 SNEGSKA (reference sequence). J lost 2 bases, V lost 0 bases, and 6 bases had no gene match.

The rearrangement links TRBV7-9 to TRBJ1-4; no definite D call. CDR1 and CDR2 (germline): SEHNR, FQNEAQ (reference sequence). This CDR3 comprises 13 residues. The ends were cut back, 1 base at V and 7 bases at J, with 7 bases in the middle. CDR3 in DNA: TGTGCCAGCAGCTTAGACTTGGCTGAAAAACTGTTTTTT. Translated, it gives CASSLDLAEKLFF.

This clonotype turned up a few times. This sequence joins TRBV20-1 and TRBJ1-6; TRBD1 matches at 7 bases. The V segment lost 0 bases and the J segment 10 bases; nucleotides outside the gene matches: 9. There are 15 residues in the CDR3. Germline CDR1 and CDR2: DFQATT and SNEGSKA (reference sequence). The CDR3 DNA is TGCAGTGCTAGAGATCGGAGACAGGGAAAATCACCCCTCCACTTT. Protein: CSARDRRQGKSPLHF.

The sample holds a few counts of this clonotype. The chain has TRBV27 and TRBJ2-6; D is possibly TRBD1 (6 bases). The CDR3 loop spans 16 amino acids. Germline-derived CDR1 and CDR2 are MNHEY and SMNVEV (reference sequence). Trimming shortened V by 3 bases and J by 2 bases, and 11 bases separated the two germline ends. CDR3 coding DNA: TGTGCCAGCAGTTTGGAATCAGGGGCTGGGGCCAACGTCCTGACTTTC. This encodes CASSLESGAGANVLTF.

In this sample, this clonotype turned up a few times. This chain joins TRBV20-1 and TRBJ1-5; the D is unclear. Germline-derived CDR1 and CDR2 are DFQATT and SNEGSKA (reference sequence). CDR3 length equals 15 residues. The V and J ends lost 1 base and 4 bases respectively, with 14 bases between them. CDR3 sequence reads: CSARGYLPTNQPQHF. The DNA for the CDR3 is TGCAGTGCTAGAGGTTATCTCCCAACTAATCAGCCCCAGCATTTT.

The chain joins TRBV6-6 to TRBJ1-2, with 9 bases fitting TRBD1. Trimming took 6 bases from V and 8 from J; bases not matched to a gene: 7. The germline CDR1 and CDR2 sequences are MNHNY and SVGAGI (reference sequence). This CDR3 spans 13 amino acids. The CDR3, as DNA: TGTGCCAGCAGCCCGACAGGGGGGGTGGGCTACACCTTC. Translated, it gives CASSPTGGVGYTF.

The rearrangement links TRBV24-1 to TRBJ2-5, with TRBD2 matching 9 bases. Germline-derived CDR1 and CDR2 are KGHDR and SFDVKD. This CDR3 has 15 residues. The J segment lost 5 bases and the V segment lost 7 bases, leaving 10 bases of the junction unmatched. DNA of the CDR3: TGTGCCACCAGCTTTGGGGCGGGAGGGCCGGAGACCCAGTACTTC. It encodes CATSFGAGGPETQYF.

This chain joins TRBV20-1 and TRBJ2-5, with TRBD1 as a possible D gene (6 bases). Trimming left V 5 bases short and J 7 bases short, with 20 bases between. The CDR3 has 14 amino acids. Germline-derived CDR1 and CDR2 are DFQATT and SNEGSKA (reference sequence). The CDR3 coding sequence is TGCAGTGCTCACTCAGGGGATAGGATGGCGACCCAGTACTTC. Translating it yields CSAHSGDRMATQYF.

The gene calls are TRBV6-2 or TRBV6-3 and TRBJ1-1, with D possibly matching TRBD1 (5 bases). The CDR3 has 12 residues. V was pared by 2 bases and J by 8 bases, with 9 bases between. The germline V gene encodes CDR1 MNHEY and CDR2 SVGEGT. CDR3 amino acids: CASSYLGREAFF. As DNA, the CDR3 is TGTGCCAGCAGTTACCTGGGGCGAGAAGCTTTCTTT.

This clonotype was counted between two and nine times. This rearrangement joins TRBV5-1 to TRBJ1-4, with 8 bases matching TRBD1. The CDR3 is made up of 15 amino acids. CDR1 is SGHRS and CDR2 is YFSETQ in the germline V gene. J gave up 7 bases and V 4 bases, and 9 bases lay outside the gene matches. The CDR3 DNA follows: TGCGCCAGCAGCCCGGACGGACAGGGAGGTGAAAAACTGTTTTTT. This translates into CASSPDGQGGEKLFF.

This clonotype was recorded a few times. This rearrangement joins TRBV5-1 to TRBJ2-1; 9 positions agree with TRBD1. The V gene's germline CDR1 is SGHRS and CDR2 YFSETQ. The CDR3 length is 14 residues. The V segment lost 2 bases and the J segment 4 bases; nucleotides outside the gene matches: 1. The CDR3 sequence is CASSFGQGYNEQFF. CDR3 DNA sequence: TGCGCCAGCAGCTTCGGACAGGGGTACAATGAGCAGTTCTTC.

Only a few counts were recorded for this clonotype. This rearrangement joins TRBV29-1 to TRBJ1-1; 10 nucleotides line up with TRBD1. This CDR3 has 13 amino acids. Germline V gives CDR1 SQVTM, CDR2 ANQGSEA. The junction had 5 bases not matched to a gene; V was cut back by 6 bases and J by 4 bases. The CDR3 protein is CSVGTGEGTEAFF. The CDR3 coding sequence is TGCAGCGTAGGGACAGGGGAAGGCACTGAAGCTTTCTTT.

This clonotype was picked up a small number of times. This rearrangement joins TRBV6-5 to TRBJ1-1; D is possibly TRBD1 (5 bases). The germline V gene has CDR1 MNHEY and CDR2 SVGAGI. This CDR3 contains 13 residues. Trimming removed 5 bases at V and 3 bases at J, with 10 bases between. The CDR3 bases are TGTGCCAGCAGTAGACAGATGTACACTGAAGCTTTCTTT. This gives the protein CASSRQMYTEAFF.

This clonotype was recorded a few times. The V and J genes are TRBV6-5 and TRBJ1-5; D is ambiguous. V lost 0 bases, J lost 6 bases, and 9 bases lay in between. The V gene's germline CDR1 is MNHEY and CDR2 SVGAGI. The CDR3 extends over 14 amino acids. The CDR3 here is CASSYSVGIQPQHF. The CDR3 DNA is TGTGCCAGCAGTTACTCTGTGGGGATTCAGCCCCAGCATTTT.

This clonotype was seen ten or more times. This chain uses TRBV4-2 with TRBJ2-7; TRBD1 matches at 7 bases. Germline V gene lookup returns CDR1 LGHNA and CDR2 YNFKEQ. The CDR3 is 15 residues long. J was trimmed by 0 bases and V by 6 bases; bases with no gene match: 8. CDR3 nucleotides: TGTGCCAGCAGTCTCCCGACAGGGTCCTCCTACGAGCAGTACTTC. Translated, it gives CASSLPTGSSYEQYF.

In its sample, this clonotype was seen a few times. The chain has TRBV4-3 and TRBJ1-3; D unresolved. Germline CDR1 reads LGHNA; CDR2 reads YSLEER. V gave up 0 bases and J gave up 0 bases, with 12 bases separating them. The CDR3 spans 17 residues. Written as DNA, the CDR3 is TGCGCCAGCAGCCAAGATATTCAGTACCCCTCTGGAAACACCATATATTTT. It codes for CASSQDIQYPSGNTIYF.

This clonotype was seen only a few times. The rearrangement joins TRBV29-1 to TRBJ2-4; maybe TRBD2 (6 bases). This CDR3 contains 14 residues. The V end lost 5 bases, the J end lost 8 bases, and 19 bases lay between the germline ends. Germline V CDR1 and CDR2: SQVTM, ANQGSEA. CDR3 protein: CSVSPSATRDIQYF. For the CDR3, the DNA is TGCAGCGTTTCCCCTAGCGCGACTCGGGACATTCAGTACTTC.

The chain employs TRBV6-2 or TRBV6-3 and TRBJ2-7, with D perhaps TRBD2 (5 bases). Deletions cut 5 bases from V and 11 bases from J, with 19 bases between. The CDR3 is 13 residues long. The germline CDR1 and CDR2 sequences are MNHEY and SVGEGT. The CDR3 DNA reads as TGTGCCAGCAGTCTCCCAGAGGGTAGCGAAGAGTACTTC. Its translation: CASSLPEGSEEYF.